A single T cell receptor beta chain is shown here with its context. A much larger clone sits a single nucleotide away, making a read error possible. A second PCR of 7 to 11 cycles used a sample-barcoded 5' primer and a J-beta primer mix. From the 5' RACE reads, TCRdb called clonotypes with MiXCR, one entry per CDR3 protein. Here the sample spans about 630,000 distinct CDR3 sequences, around 20% being singletons. This sample is part of a study of blood T cells in healthy people across ages. The CDR3 contains 16 residues. Isolation of PBMCs gave at least 6.5 million cells per sample. This sequence joins TRBV12-3 or TRBV12-4 and TRBJ2-5; 8 nucleotides align to TRBD2. The last part of the DNA fits TRBJ2-1 better; the J call may be wrong. The sequenced material came from blood. This TCR was recovered from a man between 70 and 80 years old in good health. The CDR3 nucleotides are TGTGCCAGCAGTCTTGTAAGGACTAGCTTTAGTAATGAGCAGTTCTTC. It translates to CASSLVRTSFSNEQFF.